This T cell receptor beta chain was sequenced during a study of blood T cell repertoires in COVID-19. Generated by immunoSEQ multiplex PCR, the TCRdb table keeps only in-frame clones and is missing some. The sample gives roughly 290,000 clones, roughly nine tenths of which show up once; about 1.7% is in the top ten. The CDR3 consists of 13 residues. The trim removed 6 bases at V and 5 bases at J, leaving 9 bases unmatched. Germline CDR1 and CDR2: GTSNPN and SVGIG (reference sequence). The rearrangement joins TRBV30 to TRBJ1-2, with 7 bases matching TRBD1. The origin of this receptor is a woman between 40 and 55 years old who had recovered from COVID-19. Sample: PBMCs or T cells enriched from blood (not recorded which). CDR3 loop: CACRRDRPYGYTF. Written as DNA, the CDR3 is TGTGCCTGCCGCCGGGACAGACCATATGGCTACACCTTC.